Listed here are 3 T cell receptor beta chains from one sample, sequenced in a study of tumor and adjacent non-tumor tissue in lung cancer. TCRbeta libraries were built with three rounds of nested PCR, modified from ARM-PCR. One entry per CDR3 protein, called by TCRdb with MiXCR from the multiplex PCR reads. The sample holds approximately 80,000 distinct CDR3 sequences, roughly 80% seen once. RNA was extracted from bulk tissue without any cell sorting. Distant lung tissue was collected more than 3 cm away from the tumor edge. Sequencing input: distant non-tumor lung tissue. The receptors come from a man in his 60s with non-small cell lung cancer.

Points on this clonotype: Because it lacks the conserved phenylalanine or tryptophan at the end, this CDR3 is likely a read error. The chain links TRBV20-1 to TRBJ2-3, with a tentative D call TRBD1 (5 bases). V was trimmed by 6 bases and J by 4 bases, leaving 17 bases between them. Germline values: CDR1 DFQATT, CDR2 SNEGSKA (reference sequence). This CDR3 has 14 amino acids. Written as DNA, the CDR3 is TGCAGTGCCTCGGACATCCGGTGGGCAGATACGCAGTATTAT. It is translated as CSASDIRWADTQYY.

As regards this clonotype: A read error may account for a junction end that differs from germline. The V and J genes are TRBV4-3 and TRBJ2-3; TRBD2 matches at 7 bases. Germline CDR1 and CDR2: LGHNA and YSLEER. The CDR3 has 17 amino acids. CDR3 bases: TGCGCCATCAGCCAAGTTGGACTAGGCGGGAGTTTCGATACGCAGTATTTT. It codes for CAISQVGLGGSFDTQYF.

As for this clonotype: A read error may account for a junction end that differs from germline. The rearrangement uses TRBV6-5 and TRBJ2-7; 8 positions agree with TRBD2. CDR1 is MNHEY and CDR2 is SVGAGI in the germline V gene. The CDR3 covers 13 residues. The chain's CDR3 is CDSRSRGGYEEYF. Here the CDR3 DNA reads TGTGACAGCAGATCTCGGGGGGGGTACGAGGAGTACTTC.